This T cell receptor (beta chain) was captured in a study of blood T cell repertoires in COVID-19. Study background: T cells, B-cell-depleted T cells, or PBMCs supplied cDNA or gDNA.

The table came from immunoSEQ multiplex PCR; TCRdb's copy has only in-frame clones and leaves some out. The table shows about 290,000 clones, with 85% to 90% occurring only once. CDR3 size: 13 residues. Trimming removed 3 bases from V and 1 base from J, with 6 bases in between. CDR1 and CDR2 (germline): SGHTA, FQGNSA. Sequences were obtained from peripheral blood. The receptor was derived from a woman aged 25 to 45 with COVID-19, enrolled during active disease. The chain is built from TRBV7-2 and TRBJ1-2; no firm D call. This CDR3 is CASSFAGNYGYTF. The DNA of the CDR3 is TGTGCCAGCAGCTTCGCGGGTAACTATGGCTACACCTTC.